The present T cell receptor beta chain was sequenced within a study of CD8+CD57+ T cells in acquired aplastic anemia. Study-level information: Among healthy donors, CD4+ cells averaged roughly 11 million reads.

V gave up 6 bases and J gave up 6 bases, with 19 bases separating them. The germline CDR1 and CDR2 sequences are DFQATT and SNEGSKA (reference sequence). CDR3 length: 14 residues. Genomic DNA was employed as the template in profiling TCR beta VDJ and CDR3. TCRdb re-called the reads with MiXCR, one entry per CDR3 protein. The repertoire holds approximately 81,000 distinct CDR3 sequences, with 40% to 50% as singletons. Specimen: sorted CD4+, CD8+, or CD8+CD57+ T cells (not recorded which) from PBMCs. The rearrangement joins TRBV20-1 to TRBJ2-3; either TRBD1 or TRBD2 may fit D (6 bases each). The receptor was derived from a human donor in good health, serving as a control. In nucleotides, the CDR3 is TGCAGTGCGGGGGGAGGACAGAAGCGGGATACGCAGTATTTT. This codes for CSAGGGQKRDTQYF.